The rows below give T cell receptor beta chains drawn from one sample of a study of control samples from healthy donors and cancer patients. Measured with immunoSEQ multiplex PCR; TCRdb has only the in-frame clones, and not every one. The repertoire holds about 92,000 clones, with roughly four fifths as singletons. Sequencing was done on a sample of blood. These receptors were collected from a woman aged 60 to 75 in good health. CDR3s include the opening cysteine and the closing phenylalanine or tryptophan. A D gene is named only where the DNA matches it firmly. Only part of the rows carry a size: once, few, many, or a class if the clone is expanded.

DNA	CDR3	length	V	J	D	size
TGCGCCAGCAGCTCCGGACTTGACACTGAAGCTTTCTTT	CASSSGLDTEAFF	13	TRBV5-1	TRBJ1-1	.	.
TGCGCCAGCCCCCATGGACTAGCGGGAGGGCCCCACGAGCAGTACTTC	CASPHGLAGGPHEQYF	16	TRBV23-1	TRBJ2-7	TRBD2	.
TGTGCCAGCAGTCGAAGGGGTAATCAGCCCCAGCATTTT	CASSRRGNQPQHF	13	TRBV12-3/TRBV12-4	TRBJ1-5	.	.
TGTGCCAGTAGTATTCTGGTCAGCACTGAAGCTTTCTTT	CASSILVSTEAFF	13	TRBV19	TRBJ1-1	.	.
TGTGCCAGCAGCTCGAGGACGGTGAACACTGAAGCTTTCTTT	CASSSRTVNTEAFF	14	TRBV5-4	TRBJ1-1	.	.
TGTGCAGTTACAGGGAACACCTACGAGCAGTACTTC	CAVTGNTYEQYF	12	TRBV6-5	TRBJ2-7	.	few
TGTGCCAGCAGCCTAGAAGGGCGAAGTGGGCCGATCAACACCATATATTTT	CASSLEGRSGPINTIYF	17	TRBV11-2	TRBJ1-3	.	.
TGTGCCAGCAGTTTATTCGGGCAGATCAAGAACACTGAAGCTTTCTTT	CASSLFGQIKNTEAFF	16	TRBV28	TRBJ1-1	.	.
TGCGCCAGCAGCCCAAGGACAGAGTCTAACTATGGCTACACCTTC	CASSPRTESNYGYTF	15	TRBV5-1	TRBJ1-2	.	.
TGTGCCAGCAGCTTAGGACGGAAAGGGGCAGATACGCAGTATTTT	CASSLGRKGADTQYF	15	TRBV7-8	TRBJ2-3	.	.
TGTGCCAGCACCTCACTTTCTAACTATGGCTACACCTTC	CASTSLSNYGYTF	13	TRBV6-6	TRBJ1-2	.	.
TGTGCCACCAGCAGAGATCGGGCAGGGGGGGATTCACCCCTCCACTTT	CATSRDRAGGDSPLHF	16	TRBV15	TRBJ1-6	TRBD1	once
TGTGCCAGCAGTTTACGGGTGGGCAGAGGGGACGAGCAGTACTTC	CASSLRVGRGDEQYF	15	TRBV28	TRBJ2-7	.	.
TGTGCCAGCAGGGGGGACAAGTACTACGAGCAGTACTTC	CASRGDKYYEQYF	13	TRBV6-5	TRBJ2-7	.	.
TGTGCCAGCAGTGTGGACAGGGTAAACAATGAGCAGTTCTTC	CASSVDRVNNEQFF	14	TRBV6-4	TRBJ2-1	TRBD1	.
TGTGCCAGCAGCTCGTGGACTAGCGGGAACAATGAGCAGTTCTTC	CASSSWTSGNNEQFF	15	TRBV11-2	TRBJ2-1	TRBD2	.
TGTGCCAGCAGCTTAGGACCGGGGGTTACTGAAGCTTTCTTT	CASSLGPGVTEAFF	14	TRBV7-6	TRBJ1-1	.	once
TGTGCCAGCAAGACGGGACTAGCGGGGGACAATGAGCAGTTCTTC	CASKTGLAGDNEQFF	15	TRBV27	TRBJ2-1	TRBD2	.
TGTGCCAGCAGTATCGGACTAGCGGGGTCGTACGAGCAGTACTTC	CASSIGLAGSYEQYF	15	TRBV6-2/TRBV6-3	TRBJ2-7	TRBD2	many
TGTGCCAGCAGCTTGAGGGGGGGCGGCACCGGGGAGCTGTTTTTT	CASSLRGGGTGELFF	15	TRBV7-2	TRBJ2-2	.	.
TGTGCCACCAACGGCCGGACAGGGGACACCGGGGAGCTGTTTTTT	CATNGRTGDTGELFF	15	TRBV3-1/TRBV3-2	TRBJ2-2	TRBD1	.
TGTGCCAGCAGCCAAGATAAGCTAGTCAACAATGAGCAGTTCTTC	CASSQDKLVNNEQFF	15	TRBV4-2	TRBJ2-1	.	.
TGTGCCAGTAGTACGGGGGGGCGATTCACTGAAGCTTTCTTT	CASSTGGRFTEAFF	14	TRBV19	TRBJ1-1	.	.
TGTGCCAGCACCCCGACAGGGGTCGAAAACTATGGCTACACCTTC	CASTPTGVENYGYTF	15	TRBV6-5	TRBJ1-2	TRBD1	.
TGTGCCAGCAGTTTAGGTGGACAGGGGGCCGGGGAGCTGTTTTTT	CASSLGGQGAGELFF	15	TRBV28	TRBJ2-2	TRBD1	.
TGTGCCAGCAGTTCCCTATTATCAGATACGCAGTATTTT	CASSSLLSDTQYF	13	TRBV28	TRBJ2-3	.	.